These 13 T cell receptor beta chains were sequenced from one sample in a study of T cell repertoires in cytomegalovirus infection. TCRdb passed the reads through MiXCR, listing each CDR3 protein once. The sample shows over 300,000 distinct CDR3 sequences, roughly a sixth of them seen only once. Source material: PBMCs. Receptor source: a human donor in good health (CMV status not recorded). Some clones in this sample may be carry-over from other donors' samples.

This clonotype has just a few counts. V usage is TRBV5-6 and J usage is TRBJ2-1; TRBD1 or TRBD2 may be the D gene (7 bases each). CDR3 size: 13 residues. The V end was cut by 4 bases, the J end by 6 bases, with 11 bases between. Germline CDR1 SGHDT, CDR2 YYEEEE. This CDR3 reads CASSRRGGNEQFF. In DNA form, the CDR3 reads TGTGCCAGCAGCCGCAGGGGGGGCAATGAGCAGTTCTTC.

This clonotype was detected a few times. The V and J genes are TRBV20-1 and TRBJ1-2; possibly TRBD1 for D (5 bases). From germline, CDR1 is DFQATT and CDR2 SNEGSKA (reference sequence). V was pared by 0 bases and J by 4 bases, with 15 bases between. CDR3 length equals 15 residues. CDR3 nucleotide sequence: TGCAGTGCTAGAGATCTGGGGGGTATTGCCTATGGCTACACCTTC. Residues: CSARDLGGIAYGYTF.

This clonotype showed up many times. V gene TRBV7-2 combines with J gene TRBJ2-1, with 10 positions matching TRBD1. Trimming removed 5 bases from V and 5 bases from J; junction bases left unmatched: 3. CDR1 is SGHTA and CDR2 is FQGNSA in the germline V gene. The CDR3 has 14 residues. In DNA, the CDR3 is TGTGCCAGCAGCACGGACAGGGGGGACAATGAGCAGTTCTTC. Encoded protein: CASSTDRGDNEQFF.

This clonotype appeared a few times. The rearrangement links TRBV28 to TRBJ1-2; D unclear. CDR3 length: 16 residues. Germline-derived CDR1 and CDR2 are MDHEN and SYDVKM. Deletions cut 2 bases from V and 6 bases from J, with 19 bases between. Here the CDR3 reads CASSLPPSVPRDGYTF. The CDR3 DNA is TGTGCCAGCAGTTTACCGCCATCGGTCCCGAGGGATGGCTACACCTTC.

At least ten counts were recorded for this clonotype. The chain carries TRBV28 and TRBJ1-6; D is perhaps TRBD1 (6 bases). The germline CDR1 and CDR2 sequences are MDHEN and SYDVKM. CDR3 length equals 17 residues. Trimming removed 3 bases from V and 3 bases from J, with 15 bases in between. The CDR3 loop is CASSLGAGAVYNSPLHF. The CDR3 DNA reads as TGTGCCAGCAGTTTGGGGGCAGGGGCGGTCTATAATTCACCCCTCCACTTT.

In this sample, this clonotype turned up many times. The gene calls are TRBV6-6 and TRBJ1-2; D perhaps matches TRBD1 (5 bases). The ends were cut back, 0 bases at V and 4 bases at J, with 18 bases in the middle. Germline values: CDR1 MNHNY, CDR2 SVGAGI (reference sequence). This CDR3 has 17 residues. This CDR3 reads CASSYSILGRGAYGYTF. CDR3 sequence (DNA): TGTGCCAGCAGTTACTCGATACTTGGCCGAGGGGCCTATGGCTACACCTTC.

This clonotype was found many times. The chain employs TRBV19 and TRBJ1-4; no reliable D call. The germline V gene encodes CDR1 LNHDA and CDR2 SQIVND (reference sequence). The CDR3 loop spans 16 amino acids. Between the trimmed V and J ends, which lost 2 bases and 4 bases, there was a span of 14 bases. CDR3: CASSITLSSDNEKLFF. For the CDR3, the DNA is TGTGCCAGTAGTATAACTCTCTCGTCAGATAATGAAAAACTGTTTTTT.

This sequence joins TRBV7-9 and TRBJ1-2, with D tentatively TRBD1 (6 bases). The CDR3 length is 14 residues. The V end lost 3 bases, the J end lost 7 bases, and 15 bases lay between the germline ends. Germline CDR1 and CDR2: SEHNR and FQNEAQ (reference sequence). The CDR3 region is CASSFDGGAFGYTF. In DNA, the CDR3 is TGTGCCAGCAGCTTTGATGGGGGCGCATTTGGCTACACCTTC. Based on the CDR3 plus reference TRBV7-9 and TRBJ1-2, the full variable domain is DTGVSQNPRHKITKRGQNVTFRCDPISEHNRLYWYRQTLGQGPEFLTYFQNEAQLEKSRLLSDRFSAERPKGSFSTLEIQRTEQGDSAMYLCASSFDGGAFGYTFGSGTRLTVV.

A few counts support this clonotype. The rearrangement joins TRBV19 to TRBJ1-1; tentative D call: TRBD1 (5 bases). The V and J ends lost 7 bases and 2 bases respectively, with 20 bases between them. This CDR3 has 16 amino acids. Germline assignment: CDR1 LNHDA and CDR2 SQIVND (reference sequence). Here the CDR3 DNA reads TGTGCCAGTACCGAAACTACAGGTACCCTAAACACTGAAGCTTTCTTT. Its translation: CASTETTGTLNTEAFF.

The chain combines TRBV20-1 with TRBJ1-6; 11 nucleotides line up with TRBD1. Germline V gene sequence: CDR1 DFQATT, CDR2 SNEGSKA (reference sequence). The CDR3 runs 16 residues. Trimming took 5 bases from V and 4 from J; bases not matched to a gene: 7. The CDR3 nucleotides read TGCAGTGCTGAGGACAGGGGGCGCGGGTATAATTCACCCCTCCACTTT. Its translation: CSAEDRGRGYNSPLHF.

This clonotype was detected once. This rearrangement joins TRBV15 to TRBJ1-5, with no clear D. The CDR3 sequence is 14 residues long. V shed 5 bases and J shed 4 bases, with 12 bases lying between them. In germline, CDR1 is LNHNV, CDR2 YYDKDF (reference sequence). This chain's CDR3 is CATSYMSGNQPQHF. The CDR3 nucleotides read TGTGCCACCAGCTATATGTCGGGAAATCAGCCCCAGCATTTT.

CDR3 loop: CASSLDGTARATIYF. DNA for the CDR3: TGTGCCAGCAGCTTAGACGGCACAGCTCGCGCCACCATATATTTT. The genes are TRBV7-9 and TRBJ1-3; D unresolved. The CDR3 has 15 amino acids. Germline V CDR1 and CDR2: SEHNR, FQNEAQ (reference sequence). V lost 1 base and J 9 bases, leaving 16 bases between the germline ends.

This clonotype was observed a few times. This chain uses TRBV19 with TRBJ2-2, with TRBD2 matching 9 bases. Trimming cost V 3 bases and J 1 base; bases outside gene matches: 3. This CDR3 spans 16 amino acids. CDR1 and CDR2 from the germline V gene are LNHDA and SQIVND (reference sequence). DNA for the CDR3: TGTGCCAGTAGTATTAATAGCGGGGGGAACACCGGGGAGCTGTTTTTT. As protein: CASSINSGGNTGELFF.